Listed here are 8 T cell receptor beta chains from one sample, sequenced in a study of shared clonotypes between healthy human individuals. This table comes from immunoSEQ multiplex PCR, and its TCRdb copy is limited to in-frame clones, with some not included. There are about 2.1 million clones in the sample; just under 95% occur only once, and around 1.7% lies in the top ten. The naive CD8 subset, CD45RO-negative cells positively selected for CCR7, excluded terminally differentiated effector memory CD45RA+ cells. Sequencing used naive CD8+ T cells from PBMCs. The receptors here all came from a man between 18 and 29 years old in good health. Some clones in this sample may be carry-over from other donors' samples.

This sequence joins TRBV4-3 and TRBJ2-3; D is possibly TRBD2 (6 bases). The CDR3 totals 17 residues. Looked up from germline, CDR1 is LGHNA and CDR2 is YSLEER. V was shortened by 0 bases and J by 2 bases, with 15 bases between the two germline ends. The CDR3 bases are TGCGCCAGCAGCCAAGAAAGAAAGGGACTCATCACAGATACGCAGTATTTT. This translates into CASSQERKGLITDTQYF.

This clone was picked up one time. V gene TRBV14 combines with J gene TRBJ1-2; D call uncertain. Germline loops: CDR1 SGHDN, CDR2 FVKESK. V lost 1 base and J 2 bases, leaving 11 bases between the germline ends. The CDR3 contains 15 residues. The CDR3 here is CASSQVPGSNYGYTF. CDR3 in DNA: TGTGCCAGCAGCCAAGTTCCGGGGTCCAACTATGGCTACACCTTC.

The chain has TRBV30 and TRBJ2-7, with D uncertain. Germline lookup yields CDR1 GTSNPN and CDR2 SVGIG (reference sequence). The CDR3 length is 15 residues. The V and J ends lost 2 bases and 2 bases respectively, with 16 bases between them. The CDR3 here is CAWSPPAYFTYEQYF. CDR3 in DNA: TGTGCCTGGAGTCCCCCGGCCTACTTTACCTACGAGCAGTACTTC.

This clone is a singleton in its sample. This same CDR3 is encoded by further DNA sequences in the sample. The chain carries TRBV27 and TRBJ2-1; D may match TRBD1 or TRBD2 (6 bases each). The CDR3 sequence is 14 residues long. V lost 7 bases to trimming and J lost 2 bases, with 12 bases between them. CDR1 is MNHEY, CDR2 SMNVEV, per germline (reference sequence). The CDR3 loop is CASNLGGAYNEQFF. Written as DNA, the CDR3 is TGTGCCAGCAACCTGGGGGGCGCCTACAATGAGCAGTTCTTC.

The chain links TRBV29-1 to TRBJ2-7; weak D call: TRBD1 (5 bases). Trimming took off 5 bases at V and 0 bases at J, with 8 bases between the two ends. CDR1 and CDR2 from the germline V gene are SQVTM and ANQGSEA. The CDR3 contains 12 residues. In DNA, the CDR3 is TGCAGCGTTTGCGACAGCTCCTACGAGCAGTACTTC. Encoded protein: CSVCDSSYEQYF.

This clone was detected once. The CDR3 region has the DNA TGTGCCAGCAGCACAGCGGGAGCCCTCTCCTACAATGAGCAGTTCTTC. It specifies CASSTAGALSYNEQFF. This sequence joins TRBV7-9 and TRBJ2-1; 8 nucleotides match TRBD2. Losses at the gene ends were 5 bases for V and 0 bases for J; bases not matched to a gene: 6. CDR3 length equals 16 residues. The V gene's germline CDR1 is SEHNR and CDR2 FQNEAQ (reference sequence). The whole variable domain, filled in from reference TRBV7-9 and TRBJ2-1, reads DTGVSQNPRHKITKRGQNVTFRCDPISEHNRLYWYRQTLGQGPEFLTYFQNEAQLEKSRLLSDRFSAERPKGSFSTLEIQRTEQGDSAMYLCASSTAGALSYNEQFFGPGTRLTVL.

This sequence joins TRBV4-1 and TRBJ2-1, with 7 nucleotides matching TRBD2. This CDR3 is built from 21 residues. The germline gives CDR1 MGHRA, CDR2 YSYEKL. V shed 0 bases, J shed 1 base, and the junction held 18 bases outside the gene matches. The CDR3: CASSQEGILGAGDTSYNEQFF. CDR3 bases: TGCGCCAGCAGCCAAGAGGGCATTTTGGGCGCGGGAGATACTTCCTACAATGAGCAGTTCTTC.

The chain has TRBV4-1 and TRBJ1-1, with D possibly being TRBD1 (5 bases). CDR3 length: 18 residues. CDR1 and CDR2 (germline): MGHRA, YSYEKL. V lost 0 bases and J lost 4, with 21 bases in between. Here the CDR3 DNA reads TGCGCCAGCAGCCAAGATCTCGTAGGGGAAGGGTTAAGCACTGAAGCTTTCTTT. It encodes CASSQDLVGEGLSTEAFF.